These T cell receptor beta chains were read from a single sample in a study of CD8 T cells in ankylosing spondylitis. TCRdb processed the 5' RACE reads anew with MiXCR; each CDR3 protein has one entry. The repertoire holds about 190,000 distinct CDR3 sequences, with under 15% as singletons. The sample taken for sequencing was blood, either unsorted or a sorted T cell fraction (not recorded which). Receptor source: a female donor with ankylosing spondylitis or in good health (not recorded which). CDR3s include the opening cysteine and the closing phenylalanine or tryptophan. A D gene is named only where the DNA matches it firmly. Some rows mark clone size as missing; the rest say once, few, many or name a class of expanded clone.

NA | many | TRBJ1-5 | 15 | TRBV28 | CASRAVEGSNQPQHF
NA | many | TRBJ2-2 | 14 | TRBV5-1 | CASRKGPNTGELFF
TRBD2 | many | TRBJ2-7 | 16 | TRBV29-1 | CSLQGLAAVKAYEQYF
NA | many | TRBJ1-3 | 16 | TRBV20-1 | CSASQPPQGAGNTIYF
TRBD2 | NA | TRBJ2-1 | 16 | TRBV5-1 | CASSAGTSGAYNEQFF
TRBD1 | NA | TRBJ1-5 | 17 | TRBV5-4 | CASSLERGTGGNQPQHF
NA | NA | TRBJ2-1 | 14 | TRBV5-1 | CASSGWARANEQFF
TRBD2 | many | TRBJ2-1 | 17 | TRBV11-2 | CASSQTSKREYLHEQFF
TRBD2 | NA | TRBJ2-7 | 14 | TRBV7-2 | CASSFSGSTYEQYF
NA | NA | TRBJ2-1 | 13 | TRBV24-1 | CATRRADGDEQFF
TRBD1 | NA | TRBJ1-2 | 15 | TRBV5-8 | CASSFRHRGLGGYTF
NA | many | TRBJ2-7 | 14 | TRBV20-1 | CSARDSNQIYEQYF
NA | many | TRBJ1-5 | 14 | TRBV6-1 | CASRFGLSNQPQHF
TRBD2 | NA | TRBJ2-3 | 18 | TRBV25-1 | CASSESSGRAEAADTQYF
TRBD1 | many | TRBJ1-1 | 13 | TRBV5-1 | CASSLAGQGEAFF
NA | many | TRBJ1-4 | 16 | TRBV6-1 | CASSGPFQPSGEKLFF
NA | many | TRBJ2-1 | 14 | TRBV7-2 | CASSPHGAYNEQFF
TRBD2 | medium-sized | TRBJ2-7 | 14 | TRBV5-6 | CASSFGTNNYEQYF
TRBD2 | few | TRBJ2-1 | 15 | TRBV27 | CASSLLLAGGNEQFF
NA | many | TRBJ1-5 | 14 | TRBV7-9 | CASSWGNSNQPQHF
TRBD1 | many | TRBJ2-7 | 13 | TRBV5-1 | CASSSDRNYEQYF
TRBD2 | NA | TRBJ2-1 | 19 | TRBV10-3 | CAISPSGSPMGGSYNEQFF
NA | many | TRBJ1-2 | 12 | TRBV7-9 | CASSLEGWGYTF
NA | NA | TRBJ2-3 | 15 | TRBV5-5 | CASSLVADSTDTQYF
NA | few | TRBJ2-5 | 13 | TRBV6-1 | CASSKTGTETQYF
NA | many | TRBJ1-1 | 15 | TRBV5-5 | CASSTSVGANTEAFF
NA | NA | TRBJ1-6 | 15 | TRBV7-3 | CASSFTSQVNSPLHF
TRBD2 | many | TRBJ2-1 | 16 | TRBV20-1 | CSASFPIAGAYNEQFF
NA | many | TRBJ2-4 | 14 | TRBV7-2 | CASSPGREKNIQYF
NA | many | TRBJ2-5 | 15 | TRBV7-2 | CASSYYRIHQETQYF
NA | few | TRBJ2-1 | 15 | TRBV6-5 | CASSYRAGSNNEQFF
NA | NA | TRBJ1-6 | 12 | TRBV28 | CASSLIRAHLHF
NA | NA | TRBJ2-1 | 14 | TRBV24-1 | CATSGEISYNEQFF
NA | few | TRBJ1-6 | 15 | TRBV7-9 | CASSPSGVDNSPLHF
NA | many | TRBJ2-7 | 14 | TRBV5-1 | CASRAAWGGYEQYF
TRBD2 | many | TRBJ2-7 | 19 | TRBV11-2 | CASSLRPGPSGRASYEQYF
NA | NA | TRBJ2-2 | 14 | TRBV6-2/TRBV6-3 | CASRVAYATGELFF
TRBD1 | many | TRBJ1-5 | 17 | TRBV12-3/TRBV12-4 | CASSPSKTGPGNQPQHF
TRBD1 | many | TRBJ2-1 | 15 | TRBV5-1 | CASSLAGTGYNEQFF
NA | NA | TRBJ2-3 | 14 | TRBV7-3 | CASSLTGQPDTQYF
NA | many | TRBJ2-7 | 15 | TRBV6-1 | CASRLTGPSEGEQYF
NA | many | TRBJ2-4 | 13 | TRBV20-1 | CSALRAGRDIQYF
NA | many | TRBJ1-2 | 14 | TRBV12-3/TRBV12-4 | CASSESGLNYGYTF
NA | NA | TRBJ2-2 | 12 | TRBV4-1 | CASSHPGGELFF
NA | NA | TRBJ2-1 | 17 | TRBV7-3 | CASSLGLGRKDYNEQFF
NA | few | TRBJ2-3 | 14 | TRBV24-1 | CATSDISGADTQYF
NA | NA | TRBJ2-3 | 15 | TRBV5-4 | CASRPYGGPLDTQYF
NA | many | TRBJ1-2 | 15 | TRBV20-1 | CSARQGAGLAYGYTF
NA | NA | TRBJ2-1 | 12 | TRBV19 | CASSVKGLEQFF
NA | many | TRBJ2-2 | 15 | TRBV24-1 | CATSATGSLSGELFF
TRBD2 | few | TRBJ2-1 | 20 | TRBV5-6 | CASSNLGGLARTSSYNEQFF
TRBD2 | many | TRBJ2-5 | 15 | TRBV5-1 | CASSPGLAGLGTQYF
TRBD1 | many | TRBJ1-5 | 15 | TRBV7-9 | CASSRTDRANQPQHF
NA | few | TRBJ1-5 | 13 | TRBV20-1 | CSAPRDGNQPQHF
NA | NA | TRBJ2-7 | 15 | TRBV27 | CAGSPSGRFVYEQYF